A selection of T cell receptor beta chains follows, all from one sample in a study of graft-versus-host responses after intestinal transplantation. Antigens of these TCRs are unknown. Profiling relied on immunoSEQ multiplex PCR, and the TCRdb table lists in-frame clones only, not all of them. The data show 20,000 to 30,000 clones, with 82% seen just once and around 0.72% held by the top ten. This sample comprised unstimulated CD4+ T cells sorted from spleen or lymph node cells, obtained before intestinal transplant. These TCRs come from a human donor who received an intestinal transplant. CDR3s include the opening cysteine and the closing phenylalanine or tryptophan. Each record gives: J gene, clone size, V gene, D gene, CDR3 protein, CDR3 DNA. The D gene is left open where the match is weak. Clone size is given for some rows only: seen once, a few or many times, or a class if the clone is expanded.

j_call: TRBJ2-7
clone_size: -
v_call: TRBV19
d_call: -
cdr3_aa: CASSQKISYEQYF
cdr3_nt: TGTGCCAGTAGTCAGAAGATATCCTACGAGCAGTACTTC

j_call: TRBJ2-7
clone_size: -
v_call: TRBV4-2
d_call: -
cdr3_aa: CASSPRGVPNEQYF
cdr3_nt: TGTGCCAGCAGCCCCAGGGGGGTTCCTAACGAGCAGTACTTC

j_call: TRBJ2-5
clone_size: -
v_call: TRBV2
d_call: -
cdr3_aa: CASSQSQETQYF
cdr3_nt: TGTGCCAGCTCACAGTCTCAAGAGACCCAGTACTTC

j_call: TRBJ2-1
clone_size: once
v_call: TRBV19
d_call: -
cdr3_aa: CASRGDSYNEQFF
cdr3_nt: TGTGCCAGTAGGGGGGATTCCTACAATGAGCAGTTCTTC

j_call: TRBJ1-5
clone_size: -
v_call: TRBV28
d_call: -
cdr3_aa: CASSFFDQPQHF
cdr3_nt: TGTGCCAGCAGTTTTTTCGATCAGCCCCAGCATTTT

j_call: TRBJ2-3
clone_size: -
v_call: TRBV7-9
d_call: -
cdr3_aa: CASSFSPGANRTDTQYF
cdr3_nt: TGTGCCAGCAGCTTTTCCCCAGGGGCGAATCGCACAGATACGCAGTATTTT

j_call: TRBJ1-2
clone_size: -
v_call: TRBV6-1
d_call: -
cdr3_aa: CASTEGYGYTF
cdr3_nt: TGTGCCAGCACTGAAGGGTATGGCTACACCTTC

j_call: TRBJ1-5
clone_size: -
v_call: TRBV21-1
d_call: -
cdr3_aa: CASSKEGEDREENQPQHF
cdr3_nt: TGTGCCAGCAGCAAAGAGGGTGAAGACAGAGAAGAGAATCAGCCCCAGCATTTT

j_call: TRBJ2-3
clone_size: once
v_call: TRBV4-2
d_call: TRBD2
cdr3_aa: CASSQGTSGDITDTQYF
cdr3_nt: TGTGCCAGCAGCCAGGGGACTAGCGGGGATATCACAGATACGCAGTATTTT

j_call: TRBJ1-6
clone_size: once
v_call: TRBV7-9
d_call: -
cdr3_aa: CASSFPGSPLHF
cdr3_nt: TGTGCCAGCAGCTTCCCGGGTTCACCCCTCCACTTT

j_call: TRBJ1-6
clone_size: -
v_call: TRBV9
d_call: -
cdr3_aa: CASSADSLNSPLHF
cdr3_nt: TGTGCCAGCAGCGCGGACAGCCTTAATTCACCCCTCCACTTT

j_call: TRBJ2-7
clone_size: -
v_call: TRBV5-1
d_call: -
cdr3_aa: CASSLRGTHPYEQYF
cdr3_nt: TGCGCCAGCAGCTTGCGGGGGACTCACCCCTACGAGCAGTACTTC

j_call: TRBJ2-7
clone_size: -
v_call: TRBV4-2
d_call: TRBD1
cdr3_aa: CASSQVGTAYEQYF
cdr3_nt: TGTGCCAGCAGCCAAGTCGGGACAGCCTACGAGCAGTACTTC

j_call: TRBJ2-5
clone_size: -
v_call: TRBV5-4
d_call: -
cdr3_aa: CASNLNRAQETQYF
cdr3_nt: TGTGCCAGCAACCTCAACAGGGCCCAAGAGACCCAGTACTTC

j_call: TRBJ2-2
clone_size: -
v_call: TRBV7-7
d_call: -
cdr3_aa: CASRKNTGELFF
cdr3_nt: TGTGCCAGCAGGAAGAACACCGGGGAGCTGTTTTTT

j_call: TRBJ2-6
clone_size: -
v_call: TRBV12-5
d_call: -
cdr3_aa: CASGLWGSSGANVLTF
cdr3_nt: TGTGCTAGTGGTTTGTGGGGTAGCTCTGGGGCCAACGTCCTGACTTTC

j_call: TRBJ2-7
clone_size: -
v_call: TRBV6-6
d_call: -
cdr3_aa: CASSPSSIGSYEQYF
cdr3_nt: TGTGCCAGCAGCCCCAGCTCGATAGGCTCCTACGAGCAGTACTTC

j_call: TRBJ2-3
clone_size: -
v_call: TRBV18
d_call: -
cdr3_aa: CASSSRRSTDTQYF
cdr3_nt: TGTGCCAGCTCATCTCGACGTAGCACAGATACGCAGTATTTT

j_call: TRBJ2-7
clone_size: once
v_call: TRBV19
d_call: -
cdr3_aa: CASSSRTASYEQYF
cdr3_nt: TGTGCCAGTAGTTCCCGGACAGCTTCCTACGAGCAGTACTTC

j_call: TRBJ1-5
clone_size: -
v_call: TRBV27
d_call: -
cdr3_aa: CASSPSGGVRPQHF
cdr3_nt: TGTGCCAGCAGTCCTTCTGGTGGGGTACGGCCCCAGCATTTT

j_call: TRBJ2-5
clone_size: -
v_call: TRBV4-1
d_call: -
cdr3_aa: CASSQVGRSPRGSETQYF
cdr3_nt: TGCGCCAGCAGCCAAGTCGGTAGGAGTCCCCGGGGGTCAGAGACCCAGTACTTC

j_call: TRBJ1-1
clone_size: -
v_call: TRBV7-9
d_call: -
cdr3_aa: CASSLVSGTGTEAFF
cdr3_nt: TGTGCCAGCAGCTTAGTATCCGGGACGGGCACTGAAGCTTTCTTT

j_call: TRBJ2-4
clone_size: once
v_call: TRBV5-1
d_call: -
cdr3_aa: CASSLEGGSKNIQYF
cdr3_nt: TGCGCCAGCAGCTTGGAAGGGGGGTCCAAAAACATTCAGTACTTC

j_call: TRBJ2-6
clone_size: -
v_call: TRBV19
d_call: TRBD1
cdr3_aa: CASSGTGKLSSGANVLTF
cdr3_nt: TGTGCCAGTAGTGGGACAGGGAAGTTAAGCTCTGGGGCCAACGTCCTGACTTTC

j_call: TRBJ2-7
clone_size: -
v_call: TRBV7-8
d_call: -
cdr3_aa: CASSTTRPDGKGYEQYF
cdr3_nt: TGTGCCAGCAGCACTACCAGGCCGGACGGGAAGGGCTACGAGCAGTACTTC

j_call: TRBJ2-1
clone_size: once
v_call: TRBV20-1
d_call: -
cdr3_aa: CSATSRNEQFF
cdr3_nt: TGCAGTGCTACGAGCAGGAATGAGCAGTTCTTC

j_call: TRBJ2-1
clone_size: -
v_call: TRBV5-1
d_call: TRBD2
cdr3_aa: CASKGSGPSYNEQFF
cdr3_nt: TGCGCCAGCAAGGGTAGCGGGCCCTCTTACAATGAGCAGTTCTTC

j_call: TRBJ1-3
clone_size: -
v_call: TRBV6-5
d_call: -
cdr3_aa: CASSYSASTSGNTIYF
cdr3_nt: TGTGCCAGCAGTTACTCTGCAAGTACCTCTGGAAACACCATATATTTT

j_call: TRBJ2-7
clone_size: once
v_call: TRBV10-3
d_call: TRBD1
cdr3_aa: CAISARDRASYEQYF
cdr3_nt: TGTGCCATCAGTGCCCGGGACAGGGCCTCCTACGAGCAGTACTTC

j_call: TRBJ1-5
clone_size: -
v_call: TRBV19
d_call: -
cdr3_aa: CASSTGDPYSNQPQHF
cdr3_nt: TGTGCCAGTAGTACAGGGGACCCATATAGCAATCAGCCCCAGCATTTT

j_call: TRBJ2-5
clone_size: -
v_call: TRBV6-5
d_call: -
cdr3_aa: CASSPGLRAETQYF
cdr3_nt: TGTGCCAGCAGCCCGGGACTCCGAGCGGAGACCCAGTACTTC

j_call: TRBJ1-2
clone_size: -
v_call: TRBV5-1
d_call: -
cdr3_aa: CASSLVGQAHGYTF
cdr3_nt: TGCGCCAGCAGCTTGGTGGGCCAGGCCCATGGCTACACCTTC

j_call: TRBJ2-1
clone_size: -
v_call: TRBV19
d_call: -
cdr3_aa: CASSMGSSSYNEQFF
cdr3_nt: TGTGCCAGTAGTATGGGGTCGAGCTCCTACAATGAGCAGTTCTTC

j_call: TRBJ1-2
clone_size: -
v_call: TRBV5-7
d_call: TRBD1
cdr3_aa: CASSLDRLGTAYGYTF
cdr3_nt: TGTGCCAGCAGCTTGGATCGATTAGGGACAGCATATGGCTACACCTTC

j_call: TRBJ1-5
clone_size: -
v_call: TRBV2
d_call: -
cdr3_aa: CASSVGGRNQPQHF
cdr3_nt: TGTGCCAGCAGTGTAGGGGGGCGCAATCAGCCCCAGCATTTT

j_call: TRBJ1-1
clone_size: -
v_call: TRBV15
d_call: -
cdr3_aa: CATSRGDTEAFF
cdr3_nt: TGTGCCACCAGCAGAGGGGACACTGAAGCTTTCTTT

j_call: TRBJ1-1
clone_size: -
v_call: TRBV19
d_call: -
cdr3_aa: CASSLGRPNTEAFF
cdr3_nt: TGTGCCAGTAGTCTGGGACGGCCTAACACTGAAGCTTTCTTT

j_call: TRBJ2-1
clone_size: once
v_call: TRBV5-6
d_call: -
cdr3_aa: CASNLGGSYNEQFF
cdr3_nt: TGTGCCAGTAATCTGGGTGGCTCCTACAATGAGCAGTTCTTC

j_call: TRBJ1-4
clone_size: -
v_call: TRBV5-5
d_call: -
cdr3_aa: CASSSIPGTDGEKLFF
cdr3_nt: TGTGCCAGCAGCTCTATTCCCGGGACCGACGGGGAAAAACTGTTTTTT

j_call: TRBJ1-2
clone_size: -
v_call: TRBV28
d_call: -
cdr3_aa: CASSLTGAGNYGYTF
cdr3_nt: TGTGCCAGCAGTTTAACCGGGGCAGGGAACTATGGCTACACCTTC

j_call: TRBJ2-3
clone_size: -
v_call: TRBV6-6
d_call: -
cdr3_aa: CASSLKDTQYF
cdr3_nt: TGTGCCAGCAGTCTTAAGGATACGCAGTATTTT

j_call: TRBJ1-2
clone_size: few
v_call: TRBV21-1
d_call: -
cdr3_aa: CASSKELQVPSYGYTF
cdr3_nt: TGTGCCAGCAGCAAAGAGTTACAGGTACCCTCCTATGGCTACACCTTC